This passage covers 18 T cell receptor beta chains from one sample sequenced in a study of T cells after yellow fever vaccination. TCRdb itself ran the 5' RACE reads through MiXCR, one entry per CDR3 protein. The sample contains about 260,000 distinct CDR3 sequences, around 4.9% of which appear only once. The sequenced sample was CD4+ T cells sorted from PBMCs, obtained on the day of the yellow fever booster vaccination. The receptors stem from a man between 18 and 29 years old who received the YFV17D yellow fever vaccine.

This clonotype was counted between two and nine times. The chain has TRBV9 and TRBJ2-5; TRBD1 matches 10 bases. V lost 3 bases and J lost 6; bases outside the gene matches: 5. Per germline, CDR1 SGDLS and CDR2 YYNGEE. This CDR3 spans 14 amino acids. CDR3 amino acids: CASSAGQGEKTQYF. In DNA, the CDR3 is TGTGCCAGCAGCGCCGGACAGGGGGAGAAGACCCAGTACTTC.

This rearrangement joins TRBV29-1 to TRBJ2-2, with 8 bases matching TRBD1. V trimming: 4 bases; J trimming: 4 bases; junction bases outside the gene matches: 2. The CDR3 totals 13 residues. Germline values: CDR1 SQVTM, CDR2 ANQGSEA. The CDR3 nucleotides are TGCAGCGTTGCCAGGGGGCGCACCGGGGAGCTGTTTTTT. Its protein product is CSVARGRTGELFF.

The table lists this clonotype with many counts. The CDR3 DNA follows: TGTGCCAGCAGTTACCTTATCCGGACCGGGAACACTGAAGCTTTCTTT. Translated, it gives CASSYLIRTGNTEAFF. This chain links TRBV6-2 or TRBV6-3 with TRBJ1-1; D gene ambiguous. Germline lookup yields CDR1 MNHEY and CDR2 SVGEGT. The CDR3 loop spans 16 amino acids. V dropped 2 bases and J dropped 1 base, with 14 bases sitting between them.

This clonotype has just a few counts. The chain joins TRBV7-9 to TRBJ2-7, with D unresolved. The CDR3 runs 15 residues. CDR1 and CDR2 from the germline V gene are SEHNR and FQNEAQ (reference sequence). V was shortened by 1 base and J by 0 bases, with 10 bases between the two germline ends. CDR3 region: CASSLGTEPSYEQYF. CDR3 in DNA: TGTGCCAGCAGCTTAGGTACTGAGCCCTCCTACGAGCAGTACTTC.

CDR3 amino acids: CASSSRALETQYF. The CDR3 DNA reads TGTGCCAGCAGTAGCAGGGCTCTGGAGACCCAGTACTTC. The chain links TRBV12-3 or TRBV12-4 to TRBJ2-5; D might be TRBD1 (5 bases). The CDR3 totals 13 residues. V dropped 5 bases and J dropped 5 bases, with 12 bases sitting between them.

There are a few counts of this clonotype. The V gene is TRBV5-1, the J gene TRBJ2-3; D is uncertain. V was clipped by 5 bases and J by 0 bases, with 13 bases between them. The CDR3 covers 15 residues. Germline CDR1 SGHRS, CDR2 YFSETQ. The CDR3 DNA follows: TGCGCCAGCAGTTCCGACCCCAGTAGCACAGATACGCAGTATTTT. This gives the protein CASSSDPSSTDTQYF.

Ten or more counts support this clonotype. The CDR3 loop reads CSARGTGGAWGNTIYF. For the CDR3, the DNA is TGCAGTGCTAGGGGGACAGGGGGCGCGTGGGGAAACACCATATATTTT. This chain uses TRBV20-1 with TRBJ1-3; TRBD1 agrees at 12 bases. The junction had 7 bases not matched to a gene; V was cut back by 3 bases and J by 4 bases. The CDR3 spans 16 residues. CDR1 is DFQATT and CDR2 is SNEGSKA in the germline V gene (reference sequence).

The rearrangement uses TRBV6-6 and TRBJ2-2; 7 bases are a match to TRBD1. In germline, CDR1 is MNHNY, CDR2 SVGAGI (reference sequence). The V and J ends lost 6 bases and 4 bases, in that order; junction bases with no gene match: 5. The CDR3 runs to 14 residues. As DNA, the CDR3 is TGTGCCAGCAGCCCCGACAGGGCCACCGGGGAGCTGTTTTTT. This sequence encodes CASSPDRATGELFF.

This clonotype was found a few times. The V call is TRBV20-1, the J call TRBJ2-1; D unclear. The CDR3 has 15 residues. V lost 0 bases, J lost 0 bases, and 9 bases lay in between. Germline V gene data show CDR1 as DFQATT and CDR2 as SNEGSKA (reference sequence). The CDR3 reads CSARENFVSYNEQFF. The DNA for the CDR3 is TGCAGTGCTAGAGAAAATTTTGTCTCCTACAATGAGCAGTTCTTC.

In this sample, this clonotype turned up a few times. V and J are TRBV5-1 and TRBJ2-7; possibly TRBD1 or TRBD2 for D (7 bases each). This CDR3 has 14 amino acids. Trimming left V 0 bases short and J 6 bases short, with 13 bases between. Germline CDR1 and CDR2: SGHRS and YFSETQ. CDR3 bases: TGCGCCAGCAGCTTGGGCAGGGGGGGATCCGAGCAGTACTTC. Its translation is CASSLGRGGSEQYF.

Here the CDR3 DNA reads TGTGCCAGCTCACCATCGGGTCTGCGCGGCCAAGAGACCCAGTACTTC. The encoded protein is CASSPSGLRGQETQYF. The rearrangement uses TRBV18 and TRBJ2-5; D is undetermined. CDR3 length: 16 amino acids. V dropped 2 bases and J dropped 1 base, with 14 bases sitting between them. CDR1 and CDR2 (germline): KGHSH, LQKENI.

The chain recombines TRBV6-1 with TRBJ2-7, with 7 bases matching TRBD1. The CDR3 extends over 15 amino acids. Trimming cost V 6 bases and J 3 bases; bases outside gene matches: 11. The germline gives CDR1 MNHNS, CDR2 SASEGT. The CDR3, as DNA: TGTGCCAGCAGCGTCGGGACAGCGGTTTACTACGAGCAGTACGTC. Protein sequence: CASSVGTAVYYEQYV.

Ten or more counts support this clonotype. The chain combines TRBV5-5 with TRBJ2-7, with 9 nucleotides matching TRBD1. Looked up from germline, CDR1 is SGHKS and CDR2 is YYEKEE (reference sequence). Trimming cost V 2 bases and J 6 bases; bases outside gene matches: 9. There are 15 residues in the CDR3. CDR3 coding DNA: TGTGCCAGCAGCTTAAACCCGGGACAGGGTCGCGAGCAGTACGTC. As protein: CASSLNPGQGREQYV.

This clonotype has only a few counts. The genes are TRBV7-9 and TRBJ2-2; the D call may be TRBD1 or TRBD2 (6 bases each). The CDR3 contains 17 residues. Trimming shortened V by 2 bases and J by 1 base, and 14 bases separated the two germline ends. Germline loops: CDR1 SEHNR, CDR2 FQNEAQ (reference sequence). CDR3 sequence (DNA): TGTGCCAGCAGCTTACTGCAGGGGCGGGGGAACACCGGGGAGCTGTTTTTT. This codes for CASSLLQGRGNTGELFF.

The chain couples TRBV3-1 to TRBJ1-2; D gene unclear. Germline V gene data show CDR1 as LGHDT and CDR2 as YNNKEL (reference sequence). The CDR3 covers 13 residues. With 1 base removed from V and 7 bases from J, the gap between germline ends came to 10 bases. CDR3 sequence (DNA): TGTGCCAGCAGCCAAGTCGCGCAGGCTGGCTACACCTTC. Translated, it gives CASSQVAQAGYTF.

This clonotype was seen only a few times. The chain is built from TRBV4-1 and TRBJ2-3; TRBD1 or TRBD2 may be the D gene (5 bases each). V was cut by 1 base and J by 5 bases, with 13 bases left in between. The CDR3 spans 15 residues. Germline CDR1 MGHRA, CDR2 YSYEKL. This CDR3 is CASSQVEGLVDTQYF. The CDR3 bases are TGCGCCAGCAGCCAAGTAGAGGGGCTGGTAGATACGCAGTATTTT.

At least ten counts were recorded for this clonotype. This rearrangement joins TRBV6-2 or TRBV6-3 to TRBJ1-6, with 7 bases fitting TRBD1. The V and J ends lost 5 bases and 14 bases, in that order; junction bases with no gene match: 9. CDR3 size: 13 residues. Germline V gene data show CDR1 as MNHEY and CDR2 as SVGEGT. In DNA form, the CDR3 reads TGTGCCAGCAGTCCGCAGACAGGGAGGACCCTCCACTTT. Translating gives CASSPQTGRTLHF.

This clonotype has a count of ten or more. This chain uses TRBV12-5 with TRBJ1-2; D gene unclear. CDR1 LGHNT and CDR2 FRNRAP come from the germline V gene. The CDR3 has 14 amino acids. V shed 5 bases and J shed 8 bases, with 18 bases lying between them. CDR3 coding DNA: TGTGCTAGTGGTGGCGGGGTCCTGAGCGCCGGCTACACCTTC. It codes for CASGGGVLSAGYTF.